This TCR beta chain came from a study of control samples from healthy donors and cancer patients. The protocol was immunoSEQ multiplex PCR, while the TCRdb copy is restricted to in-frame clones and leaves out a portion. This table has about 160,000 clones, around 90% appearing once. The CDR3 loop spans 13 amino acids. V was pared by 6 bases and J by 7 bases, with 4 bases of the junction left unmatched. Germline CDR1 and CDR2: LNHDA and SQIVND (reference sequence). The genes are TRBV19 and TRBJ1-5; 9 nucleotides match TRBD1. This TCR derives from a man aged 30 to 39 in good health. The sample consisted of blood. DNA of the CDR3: TGTGCCAGTAGGGGACAGGGTGGGCAGCCCCAGCATTTT. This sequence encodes CASRGQGGQPQHF.